The 4 T cell receptor beta chains below were found in one sample sequenced in a study of T-cell reconstitution after alpha-beta-depleted transplantation in children. For TCRbeta, the library was prepared with unique molecular identifiers. Each CDR3 protein gets one entry after TCRdb re-called the PCR reads with MiXCR. The sample shows about 900,000 distinct CDR3 sequences, about 29% of them seen only once. The input for sequencing was PBMCs, mostly from graft donor cells, taken 360 days after TCRalphabeta/CD19-depleted stem cell transplant. The receptors derive from a boy less than two years old who had a stem cell transplant for SCID, so the T cells may come from the graft donor.

About this clonotype itself: A read error may explain this, as a much larger clone is one base away. This chain links TRBV6-1 with TRBJ2-5; 8 bases are a match to TRBD2. CDR1 is MNHNS and CDR2 is SASEGT in the germline V gene. The CDR3 spans 14 residues. CDR3 amino acids: CASSPAGGPESQYF. CDR3 bases: TGTGCCAGCAGCCCCGCGGGGGGACCAGAGTCCCAGTACTTC.

This clonotype was picked up a small number of times. The rearrangement links TRBV20-1 to TRBJ2-7; D gene ambiguous. CDR3 length equals 15 residues. V was trimmed by 3 bases and J by 1 base, leaving 16 bases between them. Germline V gene sequence: CDR1 DFQATT, CDR2 SNEGSKA (reference sequence). Written as DNA, the CDR3 is TGCAGTGCTAGTTTTTTTTTGGCAGATTCCTACGAGCAGTACTTC. Its translation is CSASFFLADSYEQYF.

This sequence joins TRBV29-1 and TRBJ2-1, with D hard to call. Trimming took off 1 base at V and 9 bases at J, with 13 bases between the two ends. CDR1 is SQVTM and CDR2 is ANQGSEA in the germline V gene. CDR3 length: 13 amino acids. The CDR3 spells CSVEGGWVGEQFF. The DNA for the CDR3 is TGCAGCGTTGAAGGTGGATGGGTGGGTGAGCAGTTCTTC.

This chain joins TRBV20-1 and TRBJ2-3; 9 bases are a match to TRBD2. The CDR3 runs 17 residues. Germline CDR1 DFQATT, CDR2 SNEGSKA (reference sequence). V lost 3 bases to trimming and J lost 0 bases; unmatched junction nucleotides: 10. As DNA, the CDR3 is TGCAGTGCTAGGAAGCTAGCGGGGACCTCTAGCACAGATACGCAGTATTTT. Translated, it gives CSARKLAGTSSTDTQYF.